These 4 T cell receptor beta chains were all obtained from the same sample, sequenced in a study of cytomegalovirus exposure and HLA in healthy donors. Primers included in the PCR were 60 Vbeta and 13 Jbeta primers. Sequenced by immunoSEQ multiplex PCR; TCRdb stores in-frame clones only, minus some. This table holds 150,000 to 200,000 clones, around 81% found once. The sample was PBMCs. These receptors all come from a woman aged 18-35 years in good health and CMV-seropositive.

This chain's CDR3 is CASSAGTSGGLRETQYF. The DNA of the CDR3 is TGTGCCAGCAGCGCGGGGACTAGCGGGGGGCTTCGGGAGACCCAGTACTTC. The chain links TRBV7-9 to TRBJ2-5, with TRBD2 matching 15 bases. CDR3 length equals 17 residues. The V segment lost 5 bases and the J segment 5 bases; nucleotides outside the gene matches: 9. Germline CDR1 is SEHNR and CDR2 is FQNEAQ (reference sequence).

This chain uses TRBV10-2 with TRBJ1-5; a weak D match, TRBD1 (5 bases). The CDR3 length is 13 residues. Trimming shortened V by 3 bases and J by 5 bases, and 8 bases separated the two germline ends. Per the germline V gene, CDR1 is WSHSY and CDR2 is SAAADI. The DNA for the CDR3 is TGCGCCAGCAGTGAACAGGAGTATCAGCCCCAGCATTTT. It yields the protein CASSEQEYQPQHF.

The CDR3 nucleotides are TGTGCCAGCAGCGAAACGACGGGGGGCCGGTACTCACCCCTCCACTTT. Translation: CASSETTGGRYSPLHF. The chain uses TRBV5-6 and TRBJ1-6, with TRBD1 as a possible D gene (6 bases). This CDR3 spans 16 amino acids. CDR1 is SGHDT and CDR2 is YYEEEE in the germline V gene. Trimming removed 4 bases from V and 10 bases from J, with 21 bases in between.

The chain carries TRBV2 and TRBJ2-2; 10 positions agree with TRBD2. The CDR3 consists of 15 residues. The ends lost 5 bases at V and 4 bases at J; junction bases unmatched: 4. Germline CDR1 reads SNHLY; CDR2 reads FYNNEI. CDR3 sequence (DNA): TGTGCCAGCAGTAGAGCGGGGGGGGTCACCGGGGAGCTGTTTTTT. Protein product: CASSRAGGVTGELFF.